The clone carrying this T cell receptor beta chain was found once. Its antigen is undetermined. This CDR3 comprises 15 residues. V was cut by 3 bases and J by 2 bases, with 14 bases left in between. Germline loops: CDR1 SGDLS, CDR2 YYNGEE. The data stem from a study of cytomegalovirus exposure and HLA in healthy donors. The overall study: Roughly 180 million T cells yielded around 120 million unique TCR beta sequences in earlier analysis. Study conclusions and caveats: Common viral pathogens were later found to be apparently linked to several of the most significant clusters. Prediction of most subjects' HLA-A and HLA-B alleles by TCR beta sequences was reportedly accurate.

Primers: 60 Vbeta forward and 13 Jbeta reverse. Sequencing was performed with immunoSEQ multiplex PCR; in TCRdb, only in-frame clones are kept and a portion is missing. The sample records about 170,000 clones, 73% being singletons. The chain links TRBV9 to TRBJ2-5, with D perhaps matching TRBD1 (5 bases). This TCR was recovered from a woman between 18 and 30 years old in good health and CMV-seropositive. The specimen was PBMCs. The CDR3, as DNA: TGTGCCAGCAGCGCCAGGGCGCTGATACAAGAGACCCAGTACTTC. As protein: CASSARALIQETQYF.